These T cell receptor beta chains were read from a single sample in a study of blood T cells in healthy people across ages. A single record per CDR3 protein comes from TCRdb applying MiXCR to the 5' RACE reads. The table records roughly 1.6 million distinct CDR3 sequences, about 35% of them present only once. The material sequenced was blood. Receptors were obtained from a woman aged 30 to 39 in good health. Each CDR3 is given without its conserved first and last residue.

j_gene | v_gene | CDR3aa
TRBJ2-7 | TRBV29-1 | SVEGQGGAYEQY
TRBJ2-3 | TRBV9 | ASSVGGGAADTQY
TRBJ2-6 | TRBV6-1 | ASSAVTGWNSGANVLT
. | TRBV7-3 | ASSLGQATYNEQY
TRBJ2-1 | TRBV12-3/TRBV12-4 | ASSLGTGETQF
TRBJ2-7 | TRBV5-1 | ASSLDRAYEQY
TRBJ2-7 | TRBV30 | AWRYSGYEQY
TRBJ2-1 | TRBV18 | ASHTSAGGYNEQF
TRBJ1-2 | TRBV20-1 | SPLEGAGYGYT
TRBJ2-5 | TRBV7-6 | ASSLGPRQGIETQY
TRBJ1-6 | TRBV9 | ASSASLPGSPLH
TRBJ1-5 | TRBV2 | ASSDIVGSLPLSNQPQH
TRBJ1-1 | TRBV11-2 | ASSLVGVPIAF
TRBJ2-1 | TRBV25-1 | ASGLAGGLDEQF